The present TCR beta chain was sequenced within a study of shared clonotypes between healthy human individuals. Study summary: Per-donor plates numbered three CD4 naive, three CD4 memory, two CD8 naive and one CD8 memory.

Positive CCR7 selection of CD45RO-negative cells yielded the naive CD8 cells, and terminally differentiated effector memory CD45RA+ cells were excluded. Data came from immunoSEQ multiplex PCR; TCRdb stores just in-frame clones and leaves some out. The sample shows about 2.2 million clones, around 95% of them seen only once. Points on this clone: Antigen: not known.

Findings of the study overall: Naive subsets usually exceeded memory subsets in estimated richness. The study found lower generation probabilities in non-shared clonotypes than in those shared by all four donors. Incomplete sequencing of sorted subsets was indicated by rarefaction despite large depth.

The CDR3 is 16 amino acids. The germline CDR1 and CDR2 sequences are MNHEY and SMNVEV (reference sequence). V dropped 2 bases and J dropped 5 bases, with 16 bases sitting between them. The material sequenced was naive CD8+ T cells from PBMCs. The gene calls are TRBV27 and TRBJ2-1; maybe TRBD2 (6 bases). This receptor was obtained from a young man in good health. Some clones in this sample may be carry-over from other donors' samples. As DNA, the CDR3 is TGTGCCAGCAGTTTAATACCCCCCGGAGGGGACAATGAGCAGTTCTTC. Amino acid sequence: CASSLIPPGGDNEQFF.